This T cell receptor (beta chain) was observed in a study of post-analysis software for immune sequencing data. Study background: Multiple sclerosis in the patients followed relapsing-remitting, secondary progressive and progressive-relapsing courses.

Overall study findings and caveats: Strong co-clustering by F measure was evident for samples that had been prepared in the same batch. Relative to controls, patients had 4 or 5 TRBV segments at higher frequency, with TRBV5-6, TRBV5-1 and TRBV20-1 among these. Diversity measured as normalized Chao1 was significantly lower in multiple sclerosis patients than in controls.

Concerning this clonotype itself: Its target is not known.

Germline V gene lookup returns CDR1 MDHEN and CDR2 SYDVKM. Trimming at V came to 5 bases and at J to 3 bases, leaving 9 bases not matched to a gene. The CDR3 covers 15 residues. Prepared TCR beta cDNA libraries contained unique molecular identifiers. In TCRdb, the PCR reads were re-called with MiXCR into one record per CDR3 protein. The table has around 180,000 distinct CDR3 sequences, over 25% seen once. V usage is TRBV28 and J usage is TRBJ2-7, with TRBD1 identical over 8 bases. Sequenced: blood. This clonotype was sampled from a girl between 10 and 17 years old with multiple sclerosis. The CDR3 is CASSLSGTGFYEQYF. DNA for the CDR3: TGTGCCAGCAGTCTCTCCGGGACAGGATTCTACGAGCAGTACTTC.